One sample yielded the 25 T cell receptor beta chains listed below, sequenced in a study of human thymus T cells. Thymus was obtained from resections taken during corrective heart surgery. Generated by immunoSEQ multiplex PCR, the TCRdb table keeps only in-frame clones and is missing some. The data show roughly 120,000 clones, around 94% seen once. The sequencing sample was made of thymus tissue. The receptors here all came from a boy in the first two years of life with a congenital heart defect but otherwise immunologically healthy.

This sequence joins TRBV5-6 and TRBJ1-1, with TRBD1 as a possible D gene (6 bases). The CDR3 is 15 residues long. The V end lost 2 bases, the J end lost 1 base, and 12 bases lay between the germline ends. Germline CDR1 and CDR2: SGHDT and YYEEEE. The chain's CDR3 is CASSFMDRRNTEAFF. The DNA of the CDR3 is TGTGCCAGCAGCTTCATGGACAGACGGAACACTGAAGCTTTCTTT.

This sequence joins TRBV5-1 and TRBJ2-5; 7 bases map to TRBD2. The ends lost 5 bases at V and 7 bases at J; junction bases unmatched: 11. The germline gives CDR1 SGHRS, CDR2 YFSETQ. This CDR3 contains 14 residues. The CDR3 DNA follows: TGCGCCAGCAGTTCGGCGTATGGGGGGGTGACCCAGTACTTC. This gives the protein CASSSAYGGVTQYF. Complete variable domain (other parts from reference TRBV5-1 and TRBJ2-5): KAGVTQTPRYLIKTRGQQVTLSCSPISGHRSVSWYQQTPGQGLQFLFEYFSETQRNKGNFPGRFSGRQFSNSRSEMNVSTLELGDSALYLCASSSAYGGVTQYFGPGTRLLVL.

The gene calls are TRBV30 and TRBJ2-7; D is possibly TRBD1 (6 bases). Between the trimmed V and J ends, which lost 3 bases and 3 bases, there was a span of 15 bases. There are 14 residues in the CDR3. CDR1 and CDR2 (germline): GTSNPN, SVGIG (reference sequence). In nucleotides, the CDR3 is TGTGCCTGGAGGGGTGAGGGGGTAATCTACGAGCAGTACTTC. Its protein product is CAWRGEGVIYEQYF.

V and J are TRBV11-2 and TRBJ2-7; 9 nucleotides line up with TRBD1. After removal of 3 bases from V and 3 bases from J, the junction contained 9 bases not matched to a gene. This CDR3 contains 16 residues. In germline, CDR1 is SGHAT, CDR2 FQNNGV. The CDR3 loop reads CASSLGTGGGNYEQYF. DNA for the CDR3: TGTGCCAGCAGCTTGGGAACAGGGGGCGGGAACTACGAGCAGTACTTC.

This chain's CDR3 is CASSQDPRRGGVTQYF. DNA for the CDR3: TGCGCCAGCAGCCAAGACCCTCGGCGGGGGGGCGTTACGCAGTATTTT. The chain is built from TRBV4-1 and TRBJ2-3; 9 nucleotides line up with TRBD2. The CDR3 covers 16 residues. CDR1 and CDR2 from the germline V gene are MGHRA and YSYEKL. V lost 0 bases, J lost 8 bases, and 9 bases stayed unmatched.

This rearrangement joins TRBV5-1 to TRBJ2-7; D is undetermined. The CDR3 is 15 amino acids. V was clipped by 4 bases and J by 0 bases, with 14 bases between them. CDR1 SGHRS and CDR2 YFSETQ come from the germline V gene. CDR3 nucleotides: TGCGCCAGCAGCCTGTCGCCCGGACCCTCCTACGAGCAGTACTTC. Its translation is CASSLSPGPSYEQYF.

The chain links TRBV4-1 to TRBJ1-2; D is undetermined. Germline assignment: CDR1 MGHRA and CDR2 YSYEKL. The CDR3 runs to 16 residues. V was trimmed by 0 bases and J by 4 bases, leaving 15 bases between them. CDR3 nucleotides: TGCGCCAGCAGCCAAGATCCCCAAGGCTGGGGCTATGGCTACACCTTC. It encodes CASSQDPQGWGYGYTF.

V and J are TRBV4-3 and TRBJ1-1; the D is unclear. The CDR3 has 13 residues. V lost 1 base, J lost 7 bases, and 10 bases lay in between. Germline assignment: CDR1 LGHNA and CDR2 YSLEER. The CDR3 reads CASSQAAFGEAFF. Written as DNA, the CDR3 is TGCGCCAGCAGCCAAGCAGCCTTTGGTGAAGCTTTCTTT.

The rearrangement uses TRBV10-1 and TRBJ1-6; a possible D gene is TRBD1 (5 bases). Germline V gene sequence: CDR1 WNHNN, CDR2 SYGVQD (reference sequence). The CDR3 spans 19 residues. The ends were cut back, 0 bases at V and 0 bases at J, with 15 bases in the middle. CDR3 sequence reads: CASSESIDSFFSYNSPLHF. CDR3 coding DNA: TGCGCCAGCAGTGAGTCAATAGACAGTTTCTTCTCCTATAATTCACCCCTCCACTTT.

The rearrangement links TRBV7-6 to TRBJ2-5, with 7 nucleotides matching TRBD2. The germline V gene has CDR1 SGHVS and CDR2 FNYEAQ. The trim removed 4 bases at V and 5 bases at J, leaving 4 bases unmatched. The CDR3 covers 13 residues. CDR3 amino acids: CASSWGLIETQYF. CDR3 sequence (DNA): TGTGCCAGCAGCTGGGGACTAATCGAGACCCAGTACTTC. Supplemented by reference TRBV7-6 and TRBJ2-5, the full variable domain reads GAGVSQSPRYKVTKRGQDVALRCDPISGHVSLYWYRQALGQGPEFLTYFNYEAQQDKSGLPNDRFSAERPEGSISTLTIQRTEQRDSAMYRCASSWGLIETQYFGPGTRLLVL.

The chain employs TRBV5-1 and TRBJ1-2, with 12 bases aligning to TRBD1. Losses at the gene ends were 4 bases for V and 6 bases for J; bases not matched to a gene: 4. The CDR3 totals 14 residues. The V gene's germline CDR1 is SGHRS and CDR2 YFSETQ. The CDR3 nucleotides are TGCGCCAGCAGCGTCGGGACAGGGGGCAATGGCTACACCTTC. Translating gives CASSVGTGGNGYTF.

V and J are TRBV7-3 and TRBJ2-7, with D maybe TRBD1 (6 bases). The CDR3 is made up of 15 amino acids. Germline CDR1 reads SGHTA; CDR2 reads FQGTGA. Trimming took 0 bases from V and 4 from J, leaving 13 bases between them. The CDR3 DNA reads TGTGCCAGCAGCTTAACCCCCTTGGGGGCGTACGAGCAGTACTTC. This gives the protein CASSLTPLGAYEQYF.

V gene TRBV2 combines with J gene TRBJ2-7; 7 bases are a match to TRBD1. J gave up 1 base and V 4 bases, and 1 base lay outside the gene matches. The CDR3 length is 13 residues. Germline CDR1 SNHLY, CDR2 FYNNEI. The CDR3 DNA follows: TGTGCCAGCAGTGCGGACAGGTCCTACGAGCAGTACTTC. The encoded protein is CASSADRSYEQYF.

The V and J genes are TRBV6-5 and TRBJ2-7, with D unclear. This CDR3 spans 11 amino acids. The germline V and J ends were trimmed by 5 bases and 5 bases, with 7 bases remaining between them. Germline V CDR1 and CDR2: MNHEY, SVGAGI. This CDR3 is CASSTKNEQYF. The CDR3 coding sequence is TGTGCCAGCAGTACAAAGAACGAGCAGTACTTC.

This chain joins TRBV10-2 and TRBJ2-3; 8 nucleotides agree with TRBD2. CDR1 WSHSY and CDR2 SAAADI come from the germline V gene. This CDR3 comprises 16 residues. J was trimmed by 2 bases and V by 2 bases; bases with no gene match: 6. CDR3 amino acids: CASSEPGLGVTDTQYF. CDR3 bases: TGCGCCAGCAGTGAGCCGGGACTAGGCGTCACAGATACGCAGTATTTT.

Remarks on this clone: Other DNA variants within this sample encode the same CDR3. J is TRBJ2-5 and V is TRBV5-1; D unresolved. Germline V gives CDR1 SGHRS, CDR2 YFSETQ. This CDR3 is built from 11 residues. With 4 bases removed from V and 2 bases from J, the gap between germline ends came to 3 bases. CDR3 region: CASSSQETQYF. Here the CDR3 DNA reads TGCGCCAGCAGCAGTCAAGAGACCCAGTACTTC.

This sequence joins TRBV6-1 and TRBJ2-2; 10 nucleotides match TRBD1. Looked up from germline, CDR1 is MNHNS and CDR2 is SASEGT. The CDR3 spans 16 residues. After removal of 4 bases from V and 5 bases from J, the junction contained 7 bases not matched to a gene. The CDR3 DNA follows: TGTGCCAGCAGTGCCTTGACAGGGGGCGATACCGGGGAGCTGTTTTTT. It specifies CASSALTGGDTGELFF.

The chain joins TRBV28 to TRBJ2-7, with no clear D. Trimming pared 3 bases from V and 2 bases from J, leaving 8 bases between. The length of the CDR3 is 13 residues. CDR1 is MDHEN, CDR2 SYDVKM, per germline. Written as DNA, the CDR3 is TGTGCCAGCAGTTTTTGGGCCCCCTACGAGCAGTACTTC. This translates into CASSFWAPYEQYF. The variable domain in full, completed from reference TRBV28 and TRBJ2-7, reads DVKVTQSSRYLVKRTGEKVFLECVQDMDHENMFWYRQDPGLGLRLIYFSYDVKMKEKGDIPEGYSVSREKKERFSLILESASTNQTSMYLCASSFWAPYEQYFGPGTRLTVT.

The chain combines TRBV5-4 with TRBJ2-3, with TRBD2 matching over 10 bases. The length of the CDR3 is 15 residues. J was trimmed by 8 bases and V by 0 bases; bases with no gene match: 6. CDR1 and CDR2 from the germline V gene are SGHNT and YYREEE (reference sequence). The CDR3 region is CASSLGLAGEGTQYF. CDR3 sequence (DNA): TGTGCCAGCAGCTTGGGGCTAGCGGGGGAGGGTACGCAGTATTTT. Drawing the rest from reference TRBV5-4 and TRBJ2-3, the complete variable domain is ETGVTQSPTHLIKTRGQQVTLRCSSQSGHNTVSWYQQALGQGPQFIFQYYREEENGRGNFPPRFSGLQFPNYSSELNVNALELDDSALYLCASSLGLAGEGTQYFGPGTRLTVL.

This clone was recorded only once. The genes are TRBV29-1 and TRBJ2-7, with D tentatively TRBD1 (5 bases). V was clipped by 0 bases and J by 1 base, with 13 bases between them. Germline V gene sequence: CDR1 SQVTM, CDR2 ANQGSEA. The CDR3 is made up of 15 amino acids. The CDR3 is CSVEEAGPESYEQYF. DNA of the CDR3: TGCAGCGTTGAAGAGGCAGGGCCCGAATCCTACGAGCAGTACTTC.

CDR3 sequence (DNA): TGTGCCAGCAGCTTAGACAGGGAGGGTGGCTACACCTTC. It codes for CASSLDREGGYTF. This sequence joins TRBV7-8 and TRBJ1-2; possibly TRBD1 for D (6 bases). CDR1 is SGHVS, CDR2 FQNEAQ, per germline. V shed 1 base and J shed 7 bases, with 10 bases lying between them. CDR3 size: 13 residues.

DNA for the CDR3: TGTGCCAGCAGTGTCCTTGCCTGGGACAGGTACGAGCAGTACTTC. The encoded protein is CASSVLAWDRYEQYF. This rearrangement joins TRBV28 to TRBJ2-7, with 8 nucleotides matching TRBD1. CDR3 length: 15 amino acids. Germline CDR1 and CDR2: MDHEN and SYDVKM. J was trimmed by 4 bases and V by 5 bases; bases with no gene match: 10.

In this sample, this clone turned up once. The chain carries TRBV30 and TRBJ1-6; TRBD1 agrees at 7 bases. The V segment lost 4 bases and the J segment 8 bases; nucleotides outside the gene matches: 17. The CDR3 runs to 17 residues. CDR1 and CDR2 (germline): GTSNPN, SVGIG (reference sequence). DNA of the CDR3: TGTGCCTGGACTGCGCGGGGGGTTACAGGGGATCATTCACCCCTCCACTTT. Its protein is CAWTARGVTGDHSPLHF.

This sequence joins TRBV5-1 and TRBJ2-1; 13 nucleotides line up with TRBD2. The CDR3 totals 15 residues. The V gene's germline CDR1 is SGHRS and CDR2 YFSETQ. V dropped 5 bases and J dropped 5; count of bases not matched to a gene: 4. This CDR3 reads CASRWGTSGDNEQFF. The DNA of the CDR3 is TGCGCCAGCAGATGGGGGACTAGCGGGGACAATGAGCAGTTCTTC.

The rearrangement joins TRBV28 to TRBJ1-2, with D possibly matching TRBD1 (5 bases). Trimming left V 7 bases short and J 5 bases short, with 17 bases between. The CDR3 has 14 amino acids. The germline CDR1 and CDR2 sequences are MDHEN and SYDVKM. The CDR3 loop reads CASNSRGFRYGYTF. CDR3 in DNA: TGTGCCAGCAATTCGAGGGGTTTTCGGTATGGCTACACCTTC.